The clone carrying this TCR beta chain was seen repeatedly, ten times or more. Its antigen is unidentified. Specified time point: sample taken at primary tumor resection. Sequencing was performed on whole RNA extracted from tumor and nontumor lung tissue, or from frozen PBMC, and the material was left unsorted. Donors were some 72 untreated early-stage non-small cell lung cancer patients. These data originate in a study of spatial heterogeneity in lung cancer. Study summary: An average of more than ten raw reads was observed per unique TCR and UMI combination. General study findings and limits: Circulating ubiquitous expanded tumor TCRs were observed more frequently at resection than at follow-up.

Germline V lookup: CDR1 MNHNY, CDR2 SVGAGI (reference sequence). This CDR3 has 14 residues. V lost 4 bases to trimming and J lost 4 bases, with 13 bases between them. Each molecule of TCR cDNA was tagged with one unique molecular identifier. MiXCR, applied by TCRdb to the 5' RACE reads, yields one record per CDR3 protein. The profile shows 40,000 to 45,000 distinct CDR3 sequences, roughly 7% of them singletons. The chain joins TRBV6-6 to TRBJ1-2, with D unclear. The sequencing here drew on PBMCs, taken at surgery. The sequence derives from a female donor with early-stage non-small cell lung cancer. In DNA, the CDR3 is TGTGCCAGCAGTTCCCGGCGGACCGTCTATGGCTACACCTTC. Translating it yields CASSSRRTVYGYTF.